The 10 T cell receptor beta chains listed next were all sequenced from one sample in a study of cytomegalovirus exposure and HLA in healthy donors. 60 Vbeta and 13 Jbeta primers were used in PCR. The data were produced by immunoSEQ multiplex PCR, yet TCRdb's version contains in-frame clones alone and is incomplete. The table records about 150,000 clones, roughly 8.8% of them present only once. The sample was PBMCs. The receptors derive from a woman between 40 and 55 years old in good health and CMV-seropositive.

The CDR3 reads CASSPGGDTQYF. The CDR3 DNA reads TGTGCCAGCAGCCCAGGGGGAGATACGCAGTATTTT. This chain links TRBV6-5 with TRBJ2-3; 7 positions agree with TRBD1. With V trimmed by 6 bases and J by 5 bases, 2 bases remained unmatched. Germline lookup yields CDR1 MNHEY and CDR2 SVGAGI. CDR3 length: 12 amino acids.

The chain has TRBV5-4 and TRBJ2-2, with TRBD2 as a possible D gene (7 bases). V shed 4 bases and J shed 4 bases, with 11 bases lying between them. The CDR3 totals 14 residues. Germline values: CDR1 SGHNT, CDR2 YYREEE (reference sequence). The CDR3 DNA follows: TGTGCCAGCAGCGGGGGGGGCACCACCGGGGAGCTGTTTTTT. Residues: CASSGGGTTGELFF.

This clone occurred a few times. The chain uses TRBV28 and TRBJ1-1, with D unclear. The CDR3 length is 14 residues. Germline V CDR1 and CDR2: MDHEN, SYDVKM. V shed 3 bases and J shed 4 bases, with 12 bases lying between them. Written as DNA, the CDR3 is TGTGCCAGCAGTTTGTTAGCGGGCGCCACTGAAGCTTTCTTT. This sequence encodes CASSLLAGATEAFF.

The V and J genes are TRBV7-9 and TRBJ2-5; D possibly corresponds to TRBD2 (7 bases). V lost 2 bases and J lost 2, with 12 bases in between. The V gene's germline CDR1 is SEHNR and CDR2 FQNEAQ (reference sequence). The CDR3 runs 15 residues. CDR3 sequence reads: CASSLWAGAQETQYF. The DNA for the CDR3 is TGTGCCAGCAGCTTATGGGCGGGGGCACAAGAGACCCAGTACTTC.

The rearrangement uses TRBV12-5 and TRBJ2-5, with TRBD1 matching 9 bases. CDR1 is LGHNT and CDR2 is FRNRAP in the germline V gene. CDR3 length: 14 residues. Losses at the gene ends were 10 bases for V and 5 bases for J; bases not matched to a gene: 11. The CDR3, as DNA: TGTGCTACCTCGGGACAGGGATTTGGGGAGACCCAGTACTTC. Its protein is CATSGQGFGETQYF.

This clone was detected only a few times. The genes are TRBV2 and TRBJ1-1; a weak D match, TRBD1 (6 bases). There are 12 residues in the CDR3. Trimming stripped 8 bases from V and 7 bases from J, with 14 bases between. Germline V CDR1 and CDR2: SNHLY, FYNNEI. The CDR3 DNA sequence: TGTGCCAGCCGCCTCTTACAGGGTGAAGCTTTCTTT. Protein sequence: CASRLLQGEAFF. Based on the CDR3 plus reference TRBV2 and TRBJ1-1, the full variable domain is EPEVTQTPSHQVTQMGQEVILRCVPISNHLYFYWYRQILGQKVEFLVSFYNNEISEKSEIFDDQFSVERPDGSNFTLKIRSTKLEDSAMYFCASRLLQGEAFFGQGTRLTVV.

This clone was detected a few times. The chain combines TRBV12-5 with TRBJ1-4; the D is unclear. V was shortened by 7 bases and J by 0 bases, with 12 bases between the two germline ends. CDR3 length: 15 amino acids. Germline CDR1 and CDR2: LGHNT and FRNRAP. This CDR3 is CASALGAATNEKLFF. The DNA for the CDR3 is TGTGCTAGTGCCCTAGGAGCAGCAACTAATGAAAAACTGTTTTTT.

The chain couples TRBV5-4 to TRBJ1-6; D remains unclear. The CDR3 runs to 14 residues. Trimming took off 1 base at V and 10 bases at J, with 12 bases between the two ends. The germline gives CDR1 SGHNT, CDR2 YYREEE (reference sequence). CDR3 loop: CASSLLQTQSPLHF. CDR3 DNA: TGTGCCAGCAGCTTGCTCCAAACTCAATCACCCCTCCACTTT.

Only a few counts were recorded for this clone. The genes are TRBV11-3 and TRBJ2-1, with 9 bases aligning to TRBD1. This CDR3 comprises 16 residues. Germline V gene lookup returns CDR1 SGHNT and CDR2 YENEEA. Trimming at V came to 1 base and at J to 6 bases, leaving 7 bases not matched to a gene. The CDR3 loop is CASSLGTGAPSNEQFF. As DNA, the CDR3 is TGTGCCAGCAGCTTAGGGACAGGGGCCCCTTCCAATGAGCAGTTCTTC.

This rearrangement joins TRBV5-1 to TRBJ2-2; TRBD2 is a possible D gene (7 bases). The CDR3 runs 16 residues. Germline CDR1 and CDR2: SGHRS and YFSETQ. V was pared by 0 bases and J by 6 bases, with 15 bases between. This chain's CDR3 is CASSLVGGAPPGELFF. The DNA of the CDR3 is TGCGCCAGCAGCTTGGTGGGGGGGGCCCCCCCCGGGGAGCTGTTTTTT.